One and the same sample provided the 32 T cell receptor beta chains below, sequenced in a study of T-cell reconstitution after alpha-beta-depleted transplantation in children. The authors prepared the TCRbeta library with unique molecular identifiers. TCRdb redid the calling of the PCR reads with MiXCR, one entry per CDR3 protein. The data hold roughly 120,000 distinct CDR3 sequences, with over 9% observed a single time. Source: PBMCs, taken before TCRalphabeta/CD19-depleted stem cell transplant. The receptors shown here come from a boy younger than 10 with acute lymphoblastic leukemia, due to receive a stem cell transplant.

This clonotype appeared many times. This sequence joins TRBV7-2 and TRBJ1-6; D not resolved. This CDR3 has 13 amino acids. Between the trimmed V and J ends, which lost 5 bases and 10 bases, there was a span of 12 bases. From germline, CDR1 is SGHTA and CDR2 FQGNSA. The CDR3 DNA reads TGTGCCAGCAGCCGAAGGGTAGACTCACCCCTCCACTTT. Its translation: CASSRRVDSPLHF.

The rearrangement uses TRBV2 and TRBJ2-1, with TRBD2 as a possible D gene (6 bases). Germline V CDR1 and CDR2: SNHLY, FYNNEI. The length of the CDR3 is 12 residues. V was clipped by 8 bases and J by 9 bases, with 14 bases between them. CDR3 amino acids: CASWPAGGEQFF. In nucleotides, the CDR3 is TGTGCCAGCTGGCCGGCCGGGGGTGAGCAGTTCTTC.

This clonotype was found many times. The rearrangement uses TRBV5-1 and TRBJ2-1; perhaps D is TRBD1 or TRBD2 (7 bases each). From germline, CDR1 is SGHRS and CDR2 YFSETQ. This CDR3 has 14 amino acids. V lost 4 bases and J 7 bases, leaving 15 bases between the germline ends. The CDR3 loop is CASSQGGGGNEQFF. The CDR3 DNA reads as TGCGCCAGCAGCCAGGGGGGAGGGGGTAATGAGCAGTTCTTC.

This clonotype is a singleton in its sample. This may stem from a read error, because a much larger clone lies one nucleotide away. This chain connects TRBV28 to TRBJ2-7; D remains unclear. Looked up from germline, CDR1 is MDHEN and CDR2 is SYDVKM. The CDR3 has 11 residues. The DNA for the CDR3 is TGTGCCAGCAGTTCCCCCTACGAGCAGCACTTC. Translated, it gives CASSSPYEQHF.

This clonotype was seen ten or more times. The chain is built from TRBV7-8 and TRBJ2-7; D not resolved. Germline CDR1 reads SGHVS; CDR2 reads FQNEAQ. CDR3 length: 13 residues. V shed 2 bases and J shed 3 bases, with 8 bases lying between them. The CDR3 bases are TGTGCCAGCAGCTTAACCAGAGACTACGAGCAGTACTTC. The encoded protein is CASSLTRDYEQYF.

The chain uses TRBV29-1 and TRBJ1-3; D unresolved. The germline CDR1 and CDR2 sequences are SQVTM and ANQGSEA. This CDR3 comprises 13 residues. The V end was cut by 2 bases, the J end by 0 bases, with 5 bases between. In DNA, the CDR3 is TGCAGCGTTGAAACTTCCTCTGGAAACACCATATATTTT. Translated: CSVETSSGNTIYF.

The rearrangement uses TRBV4-2 and TRBJ2-2, with D unclear. Looked up from germline, CDR1 is LGHNA and CDR2 is YNFKEQ. The CDR3 is made up of 18 amino acids. Deletions cut 3 bases from V and 2 bases from J, with 19 bases between. The CDR3 DNA reads TGTGCCAGCAGCCAGCTGTGGGCGGCGGAAAGCAACACCGGGGAGCTGTTTTTT. It encodes CASSQLWAAESNTGELFF.

The chain is built from TRBV5-1 and TRBJ1-1; weak D call: TRBD1 (6 bases). Looked up from germline, CDR1 is SGHRS and CDR2 is YFSETQ. The CDR3 sequence is 15 residues long. Trimming took 4 bases from V and 0 from J, leaving 13 bases between them. CDR3 residues: CASSLGASLNTEAFF. CDR3 DNA sequence: TGCGCCAGCAGCCTGGGGGCGTCATTGAACACTGAAGCTTTCTTT.

The chain employs TRBV29-1 and TRBJ2-1; perhaps TRBD1 as D (7 bases). Trimming took 2 bases from V and 6 from J, leaving 14 bases between them. CDR1 and CDR2 (germline): SQVTM, ANQGSEA. This CDR3 is built from 14 residues. CDR3 in DNA: TGCAGCGTTGAACTGGCAGGGGGAGGCAATGAGCAGTTCTTC. Protein: CSVELAGGGNEQFF.

This clonotype has at least ten counts. V is TRBV6-1 and J is TRBJ2-2; D might be TRBD1 (6 bases). Germline assignment: CDR1 MNHNS and CDR2 SASEGT. V lost 6 bases to trimming and J lost 3 bases, with 8 bases between them. CDR3 length: 13 residues. DNA for the CDR3: TGTGCCAGCAGGGACAGATACACCGGGGAGCTGTTTTTT. The encoded protein is CASRDRYTGELFF.

This clonotype was seen a few times. V usage is TRBV4-2 and J usage is TRBJ2-7, with TRBD2 matching over 9 bases. The ends lost 1 base at V and 2 bases at J; junction bases unmatched: 9. The CDR3 consists of 17 residues. Germline V gives CDR1 LGHNA, CDR2 YNFKEQ. The CDR3 region has the DNA TGTGCCAGCAGCCAAGCAGTAGCGGGGGTGGAGACCTACGAGCAGTACTTC. It encodes CASSQAVAGVETYEQYF.

This clonotype was counted between two and nine times. This chain links TRBV20-1 with TRBJ2-3, with D hard to call. V was pared by 5 bases and J by 3 bases, with 3 bases between. Germline CDR1 DFQATT, CDR2 SNEGSKA (reference sequence). This CDR3 spans 10 amino acids. For the CDR3, the DNA is TGCAGTGCTCGGACAGATACGCAGTATTTT. This codes for CSARTDTQYF.

The chain employs TRBV27 and TRBJ2-2; D may be TRBD1 (5 bases). CDR1 is MNHEY, CDR2 SMNVEV, per germline (reference sequence). The CDR3 has 12 amino acids. The ends were cut back, 6 bases at V and 4 bases at J, with 6 bases in the middle. The DNA of the CDR3 is TGTGCCAGCAGGGGGCGCACCGGGGAGCTGTTTTTT. Translated, it gives CASRGRTGELFF.

The sample holds a few counts of this clonotype. J is TRBJ2-1 and V is TRBV20-1; 8 bases fit TRBD1. Germline CDR1 reads DFQATT; CDR2 reads SNEGSKA (reference sequence). With 1 base clipped from V and 2 bases from J, the junction kept 4 bases outside the gene matches. The CDR3 contains 15 residues. CDR3 protein: CSARATGGAYNEQFF. The CDR3 bases are TGCAGTGCTAGAGCTACAGGGGGAGCCTACAATGAGCAGTTCTTC.

The chain recombines TRBV7-8 with TRBJ2-3, with D perhaps TRBD2 (5 bases). This CDR3 contains 16 residues. V was cut by 3 bases and J by 0 bases, with 13 bases left in between. Germline V gene sequence: CDR1 SGHVS, CDR2 FQNEAQ. The CDR3 DNA follows: TGTGCCAGCAGCTTTCGAAAGCGGCCCAGCACAGATACGCAGTATTTT. Translating it yields CASSFRKRPSTDTQYF.

This clonotype was counted only a few times. The chain couples TRBV3-1 to TRBJ1-1; tentatively, D is TRBD1 (5 bases). Germline values: CDR1 LGHDT, CDR2 YNNKEL (reference sequence). The CDR3 totals 11 residues. V lost 5 bases, J lost 11 bases, and 12 bases lay in between. The CDR3 reads CASSGSEGAFF. CDR3 DNA sequence: TGTGCCAGCAGCGGGTCGGAGGGGGCTTTCTTT.

As regards this clonotype: This clone may be a read error of a much larger clone one base away. The chain recombines TRBV6-1 with TRBJ1-3; D gene unclear. This CDR3 spans 16 amino acids. Germline loops: CDR1 MNHNS, CDR2 SASEGT. V was pared by 6 bases and J by 0 bases, with 15 bases between. In nucleotides, the CDR3 is TGTGCCAGCAGGACCCCGACTGCGAACTCTGGAAACACCATATATTTT. It translates to CASRTPTANSGNTIYF.

This clonotype was found many times. V and J are TRBV5-6 and TRBJ1-1; 7 bases map to TRBD1. Germline V gene lookup returns CDR1 SGHDT and CDR2 YYEEEE. After removal of 0 bases from V and 4 bases from J, the junction contained 6 bases not matched to a gene. This CDR3 has 15 residues. The CDR3 is CASSLAPQGPTEAFF. CDR3 nucleotide sequence: TGTGCCAGCAGCTTGGCCCCACAGGGGCCCACTGAAGCTTTCTTT.

This chain links TRBV2 with TRBJ1-2; D perhaps matches TRBD1 (5 bases). V lost 4 bases to trimming and J lost 2 bases, with 11 bases between them. Germline-derived CDR1 and CDR2 are SNHLY and FYNNEI. The CDR3 covers 14 residues. The CDR3 DNA sequence: TGTGCCAGCAGTGTTGGGGGTGCAAACTATGGCTACACCTTC. Encoded protein: CASSVGGANYGYTF.

This clonotype came up many times. DNA for the CDR3: TGTGCCAGCAATACTATAGAGAGCTCCTACAATGAGCAGTTCTTC. It translates to CASNTIESSYNEQFF. The chain links TRBV12-3 or TRBV12-4 to TRBJ2-1, with D uncertain. The V and J ends lost 7 bases and 0 bases respectively, with 13 bases between them. This CDR3 is built from 15 residues.

This clonotype showed up many times. This chain uses TRBV6-6 with TRBJ2-3, with TRBD2 as a possible D gene (5 bases). CDR1 MNHNY and CDR2 SVGAGI come from the germline V gene (reference sequence). This CDR3 region has 13 residues. V was clipped by 4 bases and J by 6 bases, with 11 bases between them. CDR3 sequence reads: CASSSDPGDTQYF. DNA for the CDR3: TGTGCCAGCAGTTCCGACCCGGGGGATACGCAGTATTTT.

This clonotype has only a few counts. V usage is TRBV5-1 and J usage is TRBJ2-1; 15 bases are shared with TRBD2. The V and J ends lost 4 bases and 0 bases, in that order; junction bases with no gene match: 8. The CDR3 sequence is 19 residues long. Germline V gene lookup returns CDR1 SGHRS and CDR2 YFSETQ. DNA for the CDR3: TGCGCCAGCAGCCCTAGGGGACTAGCGGGAGGCCTCTCCTACAATGAGCAGTTCTTC. Protein: CASSPRGLAGGLSYNEQFF.

V gene TRBV3-1 combines with J gene TRBJ2-1; either TRBD1 or TRBD2 may fit D (5 bases each). Germline V CDR1 and CDR2: LGHDT, YNNKEL (reference sequence). The CDR3 runs to 20 residues. Trimming pared 3 bases from V and 7 bases from J, leaving 31 bases between. The CDR3 region has the DNA TGTGCCAGCAGCCAGGGAACCCCGGGACCAGAAACCCCCTCTACAAATGAGCAGTTCTTC. This translates into CASSQGTPGPETPSTNEQFF.

This clonotype was seen a few times. This chain links TRBV15 with TRBJ2-1; 14 bases map to TRBD2. The CDR3 totals 16 residues. V lost 3 bases, J lost 9 bases, and 7 bases stayed unmatched. Per germline, CDR1 LNHNV and CDR2 YYDKDF (reference sequence). The DNA of the CDR3 is TGTGCCACCAGCAGGGGGGGGACTAGCGGGAGTACTGAGCAGTTCTTC. The encoded protein is CATSRGGTSGSTEQFF.

This clonotype was seen a handful of times. The rearrangement joins TRBV5-5 to TRBJ2-7; possibly TRBD1 or TRBD2 for D (5 bases each). Looked up from germline, CDR1 is SGHKS and CDR2 is YYEKEE (reference sequence). V shed 0 bases and J shed 5 bases, with 21 bases lying between them. The CDR3 consists of 17 residues. Here the CDR3 DNA reads TGTGCCAGCAGCTTGGGCGCCGGGACGGCCAGGGTCGACGAGCAGTACTTC. Protein product: CASSLGAGTARVDEQYF.

This clonotype was found many times. The chain couples TRBV20-1 to TRBJ1-1, with 10 bases identical to TRBD1. V shed 6 bases and J 9 bases; nucleotides not matched to a gene: 10. The length of the CDR3 is 13 residues. Germline assignment: CDR1 DFQATT and CDR2 SNEGSKA (reference sequence). The CDR3 loop is CSARQGAIAQAFF. The CDR3 DNA reads TGCAGTGCACGACAGGGGGCGATTGCCCAAGCTTTCTTT.

This clonotype was observed at least ten times. The rearrangement joins TRBV6-2 or TRBV6-3 to TRBJ2-3; D perhaps matches TRBD1 (5 bases). CDR1 is MNHEY, CDR2 SVGEGT, per germline. The V and J ends lost 6 bases and 6 bases respectively, with 10 bases between them. CDR3 length: 12 amino acids. This chain's CDR3 is CASSLHRDTQYF. The CDR3 region has the DNA TGTGCCAGCAGCCTACACAGGGATACGCAGTATTTT.

The chain combines TRBV11-1 with TRBJ2-1; D may be TRBD1 or TRBD2 (5 bases each). V lost 5 bases and J 1 base, leaving 15 bases between the germline ends. The CDR3 is 16 amino acids. Germline V gene lookup returns CDR1 SGHAT and CDR2 FQDESV (reference sequence). The CDR3 region has the DNA TGTGCCAGCAGCGCCCAGGGAGAGCTGTCCTACAATGAGCAGTTCTTC. It translates to CASSAQGELSYNEQFF. Complete variable domain (other parts from reference TRBV11-1 and TRBJ2-1): EAEVAQSPRYKITEKSQAVAFWCDPISGHATLYWYRQILGQGPELLVQFQDESVVDDSQLPKDRFSAERLKGVDSTLKIQPAELGDSAMYLCASSAQGELSYNEQFFGPGTRLTVL.

In this sample, this clonotype turned up many times. The chain combines TRBV12-3 or TRBV12-4 with TRBJ2-1, with 11 positions matching TRBD2. The CDR3 is 20 residues long. The V gene end was trimmed by 3 bases and the J gene end by 8 bases; junction bases not matched to a gene: 21. CDR3 amino acids: CASSLSRLLAGGFRGDEQFF. In DNA, the CDR3 is TGTGCCAGCAGTTTGAGTCGGCTTCTAGCGGGAGGATTCCGGGGGGATGAGCAGTTCTTC.

The sample holds a few counts of this clonotype. V and J are TRBV5-5 and TRBJ1-2; D ambiguous. The V and J ends lost 0 bases and 4 bases respectively, with 7 bases between them. Germline values: CDR1 SGHKS, CDR2 YYEKEE (reference sequence). This CDR3 is 13 amino acids long. The CDR3 reads CASSLALGYGYTF. The CDR3 region has the DNA TGTGCCAGCAGCTTGGCTCTTGGCTATGGCTACACCTTC.

The V and J genes are TRBV2 and TRBJ2-1; D not certain. The length of the CDR3 is 15 residues. In germline, CDR1 is SNHLY, CDR2 FYNNEI. Trimming removed 10 bases from V and 2 bases from J, with 18 bases in between. CDR3 sequence reads: CATRRPLETYNEQFF. The CDR3 DNA follows: TGTGCCACCAGGAGACCCTTAGAAACCTACAATGAGCAGTTCTTC.

The CDR3 nucleotides read TGTGCCACAGCTCCGGGACTAGCAGACGTTCAGTACTTC. Protein sequence: CATAPGLADVQYF. The chain is built from TRBV15 and TRBJ2-4; TRBD2 aligns across 9 bases. Germline CDR1 is LNHNV and CDR2 is YYDKDF (reference sequence). CDR3 size: 13 residues. V dropped 9 bases and J dropped 11; count of bases not matched to a gene: 11.